The 10 T cell receptor beta chains reported below all come from one sample, sequenced in a study of blood T cells in healthy people across ages. Primers used in a second PCR of about 7 to 12 cycles were a sample-barcoded 5' primer and a J-beta primer mix. TCRdb fed the 5' RACE reads into MiXCR, producing one record per CDR3 protein. The table lists roughly 2 million distinct CDR3 sequences, roughly 52% of them singletons. The specimen sequenced was blood. These receptors originate from a woman between 40 and 50 years old in good health.

This chain joins TRBV4-1 and TRBJ2-3; D is possibly TRBD2 (6 bases). CDR1 MGHRA and CDR2 YSYEKL come from the germline V gene. V was shortened by 0 bases and J by 5 bases, with 15 bases between the two germline ends. CDR3 size: 16 residues. CDR3 sequence reads: CASSQEGMGGEDTQYF. In nucleotides, the CDR3 is TGCGCCAGCAGCCAAGAAGGTATGGGGGGTGAAGATACGCAGTATTTT.

This clonotype was seen more than once but under ten times. As DNA, the CDR3 is TGCAGTGCCCCGTTACAGGGGGCAGGAGAGACCCAGTACTTC. Its protein product is CSAPLQGAGETQYF. The gene calls are TRBV20-1 and TRBJ2-5; 9 nucleotides line up with TRBD1. J was trimmed by 4 bases and V by 6 bases; bases with no gene match: 9. CDR3 length: 14 amino acids. CDR1 is DFQATT, CDR2 SNEGSKA, per germline (reference sequence).

This CDR3 reads CASSEEQGPVYEQYF. The CDR3 DNA reads TGTGCCAGCAGTGAAGAGCAGGGGCCCGTCTACGAGCAGTACTTC. The genes are TRBV2 and TRBJ2-7; D is possibly TRBD1 (6 bases). The CDR3 is 15 amino acids. Trimming cost V 1 base and J 3 bases, with 13 bases left between them. Germline assignment: CDR1 SNHLY and CDR2 FYNNEI.

There are a few counts of this clonotype. This CDR3 reads CASSYRDYRKPKETQYF. The DNA for the CDR3 is TGTGCCAGCAGTTACCGGGACTACCGTAAACCAAAAGAGACCCAGTACTTC. The rearrangement links TRBV6-5 to TRBJ2-5, with 7 bases matching TRBD2. Trimming took 2 bases from V and 3 from J; bases not matched to a gene: 12. This CDR3 has 17 amino acids. Germline CDR1 is MNHEY and CDR2 is SVGAGI.

This chain joins TRBV3-1 and TRBJ1-5; unclear D gene. The CDR3 runs to 15 residues. The germline V gene has CDR1 LGHDT and CDR2 YNNKEL (reference sequence). The V gene lost 3 bases and the J gene lost 2 bases, with 11 bases spanning the gap. CDR3 loop: CASSHSGAGNQPQHF. CDR3 sequence (DNA): TGTGCCAGCAGCCATTCCGGAGCGGGCAATCAGCCCCAGCATTTT.

This clonotype was observed a single time. The chain carries TRBV7-2 and TRBJ1-5; D may be TRBD1 (6 bases). CDR3 length: 15 residues. Trimming stripped 3 bases from V and 2 bases from J, with 11 bases between. Germline-derived CDR1 and CDR2 are SGHTA and FQGNSA. This CDR3 reads CASSFARGGNQPQHF. The DNA for the CDR3 is TGTGCCAGCAGCTTCGCCAGGGGTGGCAATCAGCCCCAGCATTTT.

This sequence joins TRBV19 and TRBJ2-3, with D tentatively TRBD1 (6 bases). Germline V CDR1 and CDR2: LNHDA, SQIVND (reference sequence). This CDR3 is 17 amino acids long. Trimming removed 4 bases from V and 0 bases from J, with 17 bases in between. For the CDR3, the DNA is TGTGCCAGTAGTACCCCCGACAGGTCGAAAAGCACAGATACGCAGTATTTT. Translation gives CASSTPDRSKSTDTQYF.

The chain employs TRBV10-3 and TRBJ2-7; maybe TRBD2 (6 bases). V lost 6 bases and J 3 bases, leaving 9 bases between the germline ends. Per the germline V gene, CDR1 is ENHRY and CDR2 is SYGVKD. CDR3 size: 12 residues. CDR3 nucleotides: TGTGCCATCAGGCGACTAGACTACGAGCAGTACTTC. This translates into CAIRRLDYEQYF.

The chain joins TRBV27 to TRBJ2-5; the match to TRBD2 covers 11 bases. The CDR3 consists of 18 residues. CDR1 and CDR2 from the germline V gene are MNHEY and SMNVEV (reference sequence). V shed 2 bases, J shed 5 bases, and the junction held 13 bases outside the gene matches. CDR3 in amino acids: CASSLTSGGYNGIETQYF. The CDR3 nucleotides read TGTGCCAGCAGTTTAACTAGCGGGGGCTACAATGGGATTGAGACCCAGTACTTC.

With respect to this clonotype: At one of its ends the junction is not consistent with the germline gene, which may arise from a read error. The chain employs TRBV7-7 and TRBJ1-5; D remains ambiguous. The CDR3 loop spans 13 amino acids. Germline assignment: CDR1 SSHAT and CDR2 FNYEAQ (reference sequence). CDR3 protein: CASSLGKGEPQHF. CDR3 bases: TGTGCTAGCAGCTTAGGAAAAGGAGAGCCCCAGCATTTT.